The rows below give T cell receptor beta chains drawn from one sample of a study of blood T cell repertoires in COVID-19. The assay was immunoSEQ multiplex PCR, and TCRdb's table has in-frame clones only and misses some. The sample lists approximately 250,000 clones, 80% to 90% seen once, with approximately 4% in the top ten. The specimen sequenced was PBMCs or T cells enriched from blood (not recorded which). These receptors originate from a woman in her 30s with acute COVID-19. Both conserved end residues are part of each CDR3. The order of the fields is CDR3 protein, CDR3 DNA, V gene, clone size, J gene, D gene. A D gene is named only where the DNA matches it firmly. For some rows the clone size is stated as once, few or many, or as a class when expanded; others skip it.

CDR3aa: CATSGQGAGELFF; CDR3nt: TGTGCCACCAGTGGTCAGGGGGCCGGGGAGCTGTTTTTT; v_gene: TRBV24-1; abundance: once; j_gene: TRBJ2-2; d_gene: TRBD1
CDR3aa: CASSQGQALNEKLFF; CDR3nt: TGTGCCAGCAGCCAAGGACAGGCCCTTAATGAAAAACTGTTTTTT; v_gene: TRBV14; abundance: -; j_gene: TRBJ1-4; d_gene: -
CDR3aa: CSVSSGEAQYF; CDR3nt: TGCAGCGTTTCCAGCGGAGAGGCGCAGTATTTT; v_gene: TRBV29-1; abundance: -; j_gene: TRBJ2-3; d_gene: -
CDR3aa: CSADEGNEQFF; CDR3nt: TGCAGCGCTGATGAGGGAAATGAGCAGTTCTTC; v_gene: TRBV29-1; abundance: -; j_gene: TRBJ2-1; d_gene: -
CDR3aa: CASSVDAGEQYF; CDR3nt: TGTGCCAGCAGCGTAGATGCGGGCGAGCAGTACTTC; v_gene: TRBV9; abundance: -; j_gene: TRBJ2-7; d_gene: -
CDR3aa: CASSQDFWESGNTIYF; CDR3nt: TGCGCCAGCAGCCAAGATTTCTGGGAGTCTGGAAACACCATATATTTT; v_gene: TRBV4-3; abundance: -; j_gene: TRBJ1-3; d_gene: -
CDR3aa: CASSLGRPSVTPGRGQFF; CDR3nt: TGTGCCAGCAGCTTGGGTCGGCCTAGCGTCACACCGGGAAGGGGGCAGTTCTTC; v_gene: TRBV5-6; abundance: -; j_gene: TRBJ2-1; d_gene: -
CDR3aa: CASSQVNRLPVPGEQYF; CDR3nt: TGTGCCAGCAGCCAAGTGAACCGCCTCCCCGTGCCCGGCGAGCAGTACTTC; v_gene: TRBV3-1/TRBV3-2; abundance: -; j_gene: TRBJ2-7; d_gene: -
CDR3aa: CASSVLIAGTYNEQFF; CDR3nt: TGTGCCAGCAGCGTATTAATAGCGGGGACCTACAATGAGCAGTTCTTC; v_gene: TRBV9; abundance: -; j_gene: TRBJ2-1; d_gene: TRBD2
CDR3aa: CASSRDSLNEKLFF; CDR3nt: TGTGCCAGCAGCCGGGACAGTCTTAATGAAAAACTGTTTTTT; v_gene: TRBV6-5; abundance: -; j_gene: TRBJ1-4; d_gene: TRBD1
CDR3aa: CASSAVPSGELFF; CDR3nt: TGTGCCAGCAGCGCAGTCCCGTCCGGGGAGCTGTTTTTT; v_gene: TRBV7-2; abundance: -; j_gene: TRBJ2-2; d_gene: -
CDR3aa: CASSQAGGHHSGNTIYF; CDR3nt: TGTGCCAGCAGCCAAGCGGGGGGACACCACTCTGGAAACACCATATATTTT; v_gene: TRBV3-1/TRBV3-2; abundance: -; j_gene: TRBJ1-3; d_gene: -
CDR3aa: CASSDQREDSTDTQYF; CDR3nt: TGTGCCAGCAGTGACCAGCGGGAGGATAGCACAGATACGCAGTATTTT; v_gene: TRBV6-1; abundance: -; j_gene: TRBJ2-3; d_gene: TRBD2
CDR3aa: CASSQEGGGTGVFNYGYTF; CDR3nt: TGCGCCAGCAGCCAAGAAGGGGGTGGGACAGGGGTTTTTAACTATGGCTACACCTTC; v_gene: TRBV4-1; abundance: -; j_gene: TRBJ1-2; d_gene: TRBD1
CDR3aa: CASSNTGDAYEQYF; CDR3nt: TGTGCCAGTAGTAATACAGGGGACGCCTACGAGCAGTACTTC; v_gene: TRBV19; abundance: -; j_gene: TRBJ2-7; d_gene: TRBD1
CDR3aa: CASSRGALAGSYEQYF; CDR3nt: TGTGCCAGCAGCCGGGGAGCCTTAGCTGGATCCTACGAGCAGTACTTC; v_gene: TRBV7-2; abundance: -; j_gene: TRBJ2-7; d_gene: -
CDR3aa: CASSFFAGGPINTQYF; CDR3nt: TGTGCCAGCAGTTTTTTCGCGGGAGGGCCGATAAATACGCAGTATTTT; v_gene: TRBV27; abundance: -; j_gene: TRBJ2-3; d_gene: TRBD2
CDR3aa: CASRLGTGETDTQYF; CDR3nt: TGTGCCAGCAGACTCGGGACAGGGGAGACAGATACGCAGTATTTT; v_gene: TRBV6-5; abundance: -; j_gene: TRBJ2-3; d_gene: TRBD1
CDR3aa: CASSLGHGYEQYF; CDR3nt: TGTGCCAGCAGCCTGGGACATGGCTACGAGCAGTACTTC; v_gene: TRBV7-9; abundance: -; j_gene: TRBJ2-7; d_gene: -
CDR3aa: CASSPESVIQPQHF; CDR3nt: TGTGCCAGCTCACCAGAGAGTGTCATTCAGCCCCAGCATTTT; v_gene: TRBV18; abundance: -; j_gene: TRBJ1-5; d_gene: -
CDR3aa: CASSTGQGRLNIQYF; CDR3nt: TGTGCCAGTAGTACGGGACAGGGAAGGCTAAACATTCAGTACTTC; v_gene: TRBV19; abundance: -; j_gene: TRBJ2-4; d_gene: TRBD1
CDR3aa: CASSRRDSTEQFF; CDR3nt: TGTGCCAGCAGTCGCCGGGACTCCACTGAGCAGTTCTTC; v_gene: TRBV28; abundance: -; j_gene: TRBJ2-1; d_gene: -
CDR3aa: CASSQVLIAGGLSSYEQYF; CDR3nt: TGCGCCAGCAGCCAAGTGTTGATAGCGGGAGGACTAAGCTCCTACGAGCAGTACTTC; v_gene: TRBV4-3; abundance: -; j_gene: TRBJ2-7; d_gene: TRBD2
CDR3aa: CASSQDKDSLYEQYF; CDR3nt: TGCGCCAGCAGCCAAGATAAGGACAGCCTCTACGAGCAGTACTTC; v_gene: TRBV4-3; abundance: -; j_gene: TRBJ2-7; d_gene: -
CDR3aa: CASSGTGVYEQYF; CDR3nt: TGTGCCAGTAGTGGGACAGGGGTCTACGAGCAGTACTTC; v_gene: TRBV19; abundance: -; j_gene: TRBJ2-7; d_gene: TRBD1
CDR3aa: CASSQESGAPGEAFF; CDR3nt: TGCGCCAGCAGCCAAGAGTCAGGGGCTCCGGGTGAAGCTTTCTTT; v_gene: TRBV4-3; abundance: -; j_gene: TRBJ1-1; d_gene: -
CDR3aa: CASSRGQGANEAFF; CDR3nt: TGCGCCAGCAGTAGAGGACAGGGGGCAAATGAAGCTTTCTTT; v_gene: TRBV10-1; abundance: -; j_gene: TRBJ1-1; d_gene: TRBD1
CDR3aa: CASSFRGMSTDTQYF; CDR3nt: TGTGCCAGCAGCTTCCGCGGGATGAGCACAGATACGCAGTATTTT; v_gene: TRBV5-8; abundance: -; j_gene: TRBJ2-3; d_gene: -
CDR3aa: CASSAWAGANYGYTF; CDR3nt: TGTGCCAGCAGCGCGTGGGCAGGGGCTAACTATGGCTACACCTTC; v_gene: TRBV7-2; abundance: -; j_gene: TRBJ1-2; d_gene: -
CDR3aa: CASSAGTGGDEQYF; CDR3nt: TGCGCCAGCAGCGCCGGGACAGGAGGGGACGAGCAGTACTTC; v_gene: TRBV5-1; abundance: -; j_gene: TRBJ2-7; d_gene: TRBD1
CDR3aa: CASSSGGSTDTQYF; CDR3nt: TGCGCCAGCTCTAGCGGGGGAAGCACAGATACGCAGTATTTT; v_gene: TRBV5-1; abundance: -; j_gene: TRBJ2-3; d_gene: TRBD2
CDR3aa: CASMDNQGEKLFF; CDR3nt: TGTGCCAGCATGGATAACCAGGGGGAAAAACTGTTTTTT; v_gene: TRBV27; abundance: -; j_gene: TRBJ1-4; d_gene: -
CDR3aa: CAQGRGLYTEAFF; CDR3nt: TGTGCCCAAGGCCGGGGGTTGTACACTGAAGCTTTCTTT; v_gene: TRBV5-4; abundance: -; j_gene: TRBJ1-1; d_gene: -
CDR3aa: CASSLPSGNEQYF; CDR3nt: TGTGCCAGCAGCTTACCTAGCGGTAACGAGCAGTACTTC; v_gene: TRBV7-2; abundance: once; j_gene: TRBJ2-7; d_gene: TRBD2
CDR3aa: CASSLVESGNTGELFF; CDR3nt: TGCGCCAGCAGCTTGGTGGAATCGGGGAACACCGGGGAGCTGTTTTTT; v_gene: TRBV5-1; abundance: -; j_gene: TRBJ2-2; d_gene: -